Detailed here is one TCR beta chain. The antigen is undetermined. PCR used 60 Vbeta primers and 13 Jbeta primers. The method was immunoSEQ multiplex PCR; TCRdb's version includes in-frame clones alone and lacks a portion of them. The data contain 100,000 to 150,000 clones, 75% to 90% of them singletons. CDR3 length: 15 residues. From germline, CDR1 is ENHRY and CDR2 SYGVKD. Trimming left V 9 bases short and J 4 bases short, with 18 bases between. This sample is part of a study of cytomegalovirus exposure and HLA in healthy donors. About the study: Unique TCR beta sequences numbering fewer than 130 million came from around 180 million T cells in an earlier analysis. General study points: The study carried out a later analysis of TCR beta sequences. It associated approximately 17,000 of them with specific HLA alleles at a false discovery rate of 0.05. A few CMV-associated chains proved CMV antigen-specific in vitro. The later analysis indicated that the majority of CMV-associated TCR beta chains appeared HLA-restricted.

Sequences were obtained from PBMCs. The clonotype comes from a man aged 30 to 45 in good health and CMV-seropositive. The chain links TRBV10-3 to TRBJ2-2; no clear D gene. The CDR3 coding sequence is TGTGCCATACGAATAAACTCCCTATCCACCGGGGAGCTGTTTTTT. Its protein is CAIRINSLSTGELFF.